These T cell receptor beta chains were read from a single sample in a study of blood T cell repertoires in COVID-19. This table comes from immunoSEQ multiplex PCR, and its TCRdb copy is limited to in-frame clones, with some not included. Of fewer than 30,000 clones detected, about 80% appear once; the ten largest clones hold 15% to 20%. The sequencing input was peripheral blood. The receptors shown here come from a man in his 70s with active COVID-19. CDR3s include the opening cysteine and the closing phenylalanine or tryptophan.

length: 13
J: TRBJ1-2
V: TRBV25-1
CDR3: CASSGYRVSGYTF

length: 15
J: TRBJ1-2
V: TRBV2
CDR3: CASSEPGQGLDGYTF

length: 18
J: TRBJ2-3
V: TRBV5-1
CDR3: CASSLVASGGASGDTQYF

length: 12
J: TRBJ1-5
V: TRBV2
CDR3: CASNMGHQPQHF

length: 14
J: TRBJ2-2
V: TRBV19
CDR3: CASTPLGATGELFF

length: 20
J: TRBJ2-3
V: TRBV6-1
CDR3: CASSEGILGQGGTFRDTQYF

length: 15
J: TRBJ2-7
V: TRBV11-2
CDR3: CASSLGVGALYEQYF

length: 13
J: TRBJ2-3
V: TRBV10-1
CDR3: CASRTGGLDTQYF

length: 17
J: TRBJ1-1
V: TRBV7-8
CDR3: CASSLDSGVTQNTEAFF

length: 14
J: TRBJ1-2
V: TRBV29-1
CDR3: CSVNTGGEGYGYTF

length: 15
J: TRBJ2-3
V: TRBV21-1
CDR3: CAITQARQSTDTQYF

length: 13
J: TRBJ2-1
V: TRBV7-8
CDR3: CASSLARVYEQFF

length: 14
J: TRBJ1-5
V: TRBV6-6
CDR3: CASSYQGGNQPQHF

length: 16
J: TRBJ2-1
V: TRBV12-5
CDR3: CASGLVGGRPYNEQFF

length: 16
J: TRBJ2-1
V: TRBV4-2
CDR3: CASSQDWTRGQGEQFF

length: 12
J: TRBJ2-5
V: TRBV5-6
CDR3: CASSRDRETQYF

length: 15
J: TRBJ1-2
V: TRBV11-3
CDR3: CASSLDSGRGYGYTF

length: 15
J: TRBJ1-2
V: TRBV6-5
CDR3: CASSYEHPVNYGYTF

length: 16
J: TRBJ2-2
V: TRBV6-1
CDR3: CASSEQAGVSTGELFF

length: 11
J: TRBJ1-2
V: TRBV20-1
CDR3: CSARDGQGYTF

length: 12
J: TRBJ1-5
V: TRBV12-3/TRBV12-4
CDR3: CASSPAQGSQHF

length: 12
J: TRBJ2-7
V: TRBV11-1
CDR3: CASSLGPNEQYF

length: 15
J: TRBJ2-1
V: TRBV19
CDR3: CASSLAGSSYNEQFF

length: 14
J: TRBJ2-2
V: TRBV6-2/TRBV6-3
CDR3: CASSLGLITGELFF

length: 18
J: TRBJ2-1
V: TRBV6-2/TRBV6-3
CDR3: CASSYEGGRGGTYNEQFF

length: 13
J: TRBJ2-5
V: TRBV2
CDR3: CASSPTLEETQYF

length: 10
J: TRBJ2-1
V: TRBV11-2
CDR3: CASSLDLQFF

length: 16
J: TRBJ2-5
V: TRBV19
CDR3: CASSRGPTAGQETQYF

length: 16
J: TRBJ2-3
V: TRBV5-1
CDR3: CASSLGGRVEADTQYF

length: 13
J: TRBJ2-7
V: TRBV28
CDR3: CASSPTILTGQYF

length: 14
J: TRBJ1-2
V: TRBV19
CDR3: CASRAQGFYYGYTF

length: 14
J: TRBJ1-4
V: TRBV2
CDR3: CASIKDREGEKLFF

length: 15
J: TRBJ1-3
V: TRBV6-5
CDR3: CASSLGTSSGNTIYF

length: 15
J: TRBJ1-5
V: TRBV30
CDR3: CAWSKDWRDRQPQHF

length: 12
J: TRBJ2-7
V: TRBV25-1
CDR3: CASSEYRSEQYF

length: 15
J: TRBJ2-3
V: TRBV10-1
CDR3: CASSLGTFSTDTQYF

length: 14
J: TRBJ2-7
V: TRBV2
CDR3: CASSVSPRSYEQYF

length: 15
J: TRBJ2-2
V: TRBV5-1
CDR3: CASSLEAGVTGELFF

length: 17
J: TRBJ1-4
V: TRBV14
CDR3: CASSQATTTGTSEKLFF

length: 14
J: TRBJ2-1
V: TRBV10-3
CDR3: CAVSGGASRNEQFF

length: 14
J: TRBJ1-6
V: TRBV28
CDR3: CASSLDREGSPLHF

length: 15
J: TRBJ2-7
V: TRBV4-1
CDR3: CASSPGQGGPLEQYF

length: 15
J: TRBJ2-1
V: TRBV6-4
CDR3: CASRGDSSSYNEQFF

length: 14
J: TRBJ1-5
V: TRBV28
CDR3: CASTPGQGLQPQHF

length: 12
J: TRBJ2-3
V: TRBV6-5
CDR3: CASRATTDTQYF

length: 13
J: TRBJ2-7
V: TRBV5-4
CDR3: CASSQQQGYEQYF

length: 18
J: TRBJ2-6
V: TRBV19
CDR3: CASSPGQGAIPGANVLTF

length: 15
J: TRBJ1-1
V: TRBV6-5
CDR3: CASSYRQGGATEAFF

length: 14
J: TRBJ1-2
V: TRBV6-4
CDR3: CASSRDSTNYGYTF

length: 17
J: TRBJ2-7
V: TRBV7-2
CDR3: CASSLSHLGTVPYEQYF

length: 17
J: TRBJ2-1
V: TRBV7-3
CDR3: CASSLAGALSSYNEQFF

length: 18
J: TRBJ2-5
V: TRBV4-2
CDR3: CASPETPGTGTFQETQYF

length: 13
J: TRBJ2-2
V: TRBV11-3
CDR3: CASSSRSTGELFF